This entry features one TCR beta chain sequence. The antigen is not known. This sample stems from a study of vaccination and CD4 T cells after COVID-19. Sequenced with the Oncomine TCR Beta short-read assay was DNA taken from cultured CD4+ T cells. TCRdb re-called the PCR reads through MiXCR, storing one row per CDR3 protein. The sample includes around 10,000 distinct CDR3 sequences, approximately 30% of them seen just once. The CDR3 loop spans 15 amino acids. V lost 5 bases and J 4 bases, leaving 17 bases between the germline ends. Germline V gene sequence: CDR1 MNHNS, CDR2 SASEGT. Treatment indicated: roughly 11-day PBMC culture with coronavirus spike peptide pools or control peptides (ViraFEST assay).

This specimen was CD4+ T cells from blood, cultured in vitro, taken after SARS-CoV-2 vaccination. This TCR derives from a human donor who had recovered from COVID-19. V usage is TRBV6-1 and J usage is TRBJ1-1; TRBD1 might be the D (6 bases). CDR3 sequence: CASSTGQPEGTEAFF. As DNA, the CDR3 is TGTGCCAGCAGTACCGGACAGCCCGAGGGCACTGAAGCTTTCTTT.